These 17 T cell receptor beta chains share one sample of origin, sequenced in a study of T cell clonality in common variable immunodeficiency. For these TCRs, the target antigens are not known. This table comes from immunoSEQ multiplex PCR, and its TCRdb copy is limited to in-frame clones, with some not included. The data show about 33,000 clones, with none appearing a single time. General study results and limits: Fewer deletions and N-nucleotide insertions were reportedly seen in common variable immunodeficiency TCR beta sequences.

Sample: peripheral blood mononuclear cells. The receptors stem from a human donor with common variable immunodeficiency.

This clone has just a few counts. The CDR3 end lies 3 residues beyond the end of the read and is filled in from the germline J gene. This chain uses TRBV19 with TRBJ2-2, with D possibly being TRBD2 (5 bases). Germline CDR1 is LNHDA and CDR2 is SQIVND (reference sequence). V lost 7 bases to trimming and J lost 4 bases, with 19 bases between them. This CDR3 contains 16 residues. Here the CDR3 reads CASTPLLAAPTGELFF. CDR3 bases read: TGTGCCAGTACCCCGCTGCTAGCAGCGCCCACCGGGGAG.

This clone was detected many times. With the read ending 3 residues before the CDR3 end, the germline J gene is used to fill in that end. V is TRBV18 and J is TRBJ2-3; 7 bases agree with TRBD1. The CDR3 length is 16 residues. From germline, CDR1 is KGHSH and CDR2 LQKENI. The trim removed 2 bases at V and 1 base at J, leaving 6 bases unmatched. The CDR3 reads CASSPATGSRTDTQYF. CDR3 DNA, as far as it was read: TGTGCCAGCTCACCAGCGACAGGGTCTCGCACAGATACG.

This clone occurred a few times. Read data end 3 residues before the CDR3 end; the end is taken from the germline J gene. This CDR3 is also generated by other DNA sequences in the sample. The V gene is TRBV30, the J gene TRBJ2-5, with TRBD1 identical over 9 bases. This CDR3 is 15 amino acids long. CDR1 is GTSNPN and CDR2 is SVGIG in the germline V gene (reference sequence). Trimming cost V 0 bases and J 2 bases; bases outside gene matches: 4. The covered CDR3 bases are TGTGCCTGGAGTGTACAGGGACAGGGTCAAGAGACC. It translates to CAWSVQGQGQET. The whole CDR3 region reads CAWSVQGQGQETQYF.

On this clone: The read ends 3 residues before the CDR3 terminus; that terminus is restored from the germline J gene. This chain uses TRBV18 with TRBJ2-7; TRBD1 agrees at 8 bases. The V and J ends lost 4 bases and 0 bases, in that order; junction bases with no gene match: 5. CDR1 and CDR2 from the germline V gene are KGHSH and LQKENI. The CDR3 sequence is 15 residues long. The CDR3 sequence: CASSLRTGTSYEQYF. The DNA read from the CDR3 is TGTGCCAGCTCACTCAGGACAGGGACCTCCTACGAG.

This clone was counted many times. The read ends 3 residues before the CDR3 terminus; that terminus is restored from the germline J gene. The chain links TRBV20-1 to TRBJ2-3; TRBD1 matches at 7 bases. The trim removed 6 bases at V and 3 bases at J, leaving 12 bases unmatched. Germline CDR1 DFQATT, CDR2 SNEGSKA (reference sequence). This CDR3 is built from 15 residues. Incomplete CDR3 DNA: TGCAGTGCCGAGGACAGGCAAGGCGGGACAGATACG. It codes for CSAEDRQGGTDT. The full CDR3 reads CSAEDRQGGTDTQYF.

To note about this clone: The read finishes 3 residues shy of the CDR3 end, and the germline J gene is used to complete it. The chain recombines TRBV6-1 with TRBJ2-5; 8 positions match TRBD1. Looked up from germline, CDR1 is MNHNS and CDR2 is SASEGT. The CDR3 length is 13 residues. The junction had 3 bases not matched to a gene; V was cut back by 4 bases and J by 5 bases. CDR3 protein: CASSATGVETQYF. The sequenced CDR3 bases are TGTGCCAGCAGTGCGACAGGGGTGGAGACC.

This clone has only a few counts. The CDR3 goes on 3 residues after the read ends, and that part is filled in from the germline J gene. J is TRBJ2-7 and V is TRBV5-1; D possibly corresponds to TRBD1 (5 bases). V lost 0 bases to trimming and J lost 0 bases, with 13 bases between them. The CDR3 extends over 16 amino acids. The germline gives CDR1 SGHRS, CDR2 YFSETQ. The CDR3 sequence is CASSLGSGPSSYEQYF. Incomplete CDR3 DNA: TGCGCCAGCAGCTTGGGTTCAGGGCCCAGCTCCTACGAG.

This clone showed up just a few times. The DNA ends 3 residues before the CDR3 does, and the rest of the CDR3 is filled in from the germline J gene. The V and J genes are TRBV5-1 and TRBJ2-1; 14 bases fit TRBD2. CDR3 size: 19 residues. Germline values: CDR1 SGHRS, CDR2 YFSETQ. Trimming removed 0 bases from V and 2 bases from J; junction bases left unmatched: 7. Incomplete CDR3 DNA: TGCGCCAGCAGCTTGGGGGGGACTAGCGGGGGTTCCCCCTACAATGAG. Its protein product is CASSLGGTSGGSPYNE. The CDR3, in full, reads CASSLGGTSGGSPYNEQFF.

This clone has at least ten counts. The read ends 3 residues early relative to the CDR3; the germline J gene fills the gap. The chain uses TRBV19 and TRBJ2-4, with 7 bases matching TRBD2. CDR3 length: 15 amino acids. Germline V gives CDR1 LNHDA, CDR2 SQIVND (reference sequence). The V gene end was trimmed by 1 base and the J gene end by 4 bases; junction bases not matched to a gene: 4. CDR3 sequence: CASSIGTSGKNIQYF. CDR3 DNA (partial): TGTGCCAGTAGTATAGGGACTAGTGGAAAAAACATT.

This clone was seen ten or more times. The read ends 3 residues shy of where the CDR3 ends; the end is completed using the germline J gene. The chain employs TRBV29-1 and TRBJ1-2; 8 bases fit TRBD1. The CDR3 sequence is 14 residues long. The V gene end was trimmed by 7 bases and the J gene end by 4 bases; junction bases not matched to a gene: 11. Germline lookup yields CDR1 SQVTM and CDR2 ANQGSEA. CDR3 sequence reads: CSASGQVGGYGYTF. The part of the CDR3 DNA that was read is TGCAGCGCATCGGGACAGGTGGGCGGCTATGGC.

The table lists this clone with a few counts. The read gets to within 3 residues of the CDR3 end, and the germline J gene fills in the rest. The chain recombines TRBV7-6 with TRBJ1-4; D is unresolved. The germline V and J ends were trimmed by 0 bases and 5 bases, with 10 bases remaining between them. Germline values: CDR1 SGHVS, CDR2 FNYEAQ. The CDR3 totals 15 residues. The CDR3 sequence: CASSLATETNEKLFF. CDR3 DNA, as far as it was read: TGTGCCAGCAGCTTAGCAACAGAGACCAATGAAAAA. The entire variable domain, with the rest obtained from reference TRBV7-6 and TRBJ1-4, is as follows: GAGVSQSPRYKVTKRGQDVALRCDPISGHVSLYWYRQALGQGPEFLTYFNYEAQQDKSGLPNDRFSAERPEGSISTLTIQRTEQRDSAMYRCASSLATETNEKLFFGSGTQLSVL.

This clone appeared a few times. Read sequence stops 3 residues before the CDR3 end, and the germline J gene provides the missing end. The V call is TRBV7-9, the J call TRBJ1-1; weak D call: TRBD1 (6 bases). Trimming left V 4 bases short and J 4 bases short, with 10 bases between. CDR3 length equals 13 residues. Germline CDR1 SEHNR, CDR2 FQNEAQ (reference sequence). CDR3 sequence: CASSSTGITEAFF. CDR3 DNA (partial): TGTGCCAGCAGCTCTACAGGGATCACTGAA.

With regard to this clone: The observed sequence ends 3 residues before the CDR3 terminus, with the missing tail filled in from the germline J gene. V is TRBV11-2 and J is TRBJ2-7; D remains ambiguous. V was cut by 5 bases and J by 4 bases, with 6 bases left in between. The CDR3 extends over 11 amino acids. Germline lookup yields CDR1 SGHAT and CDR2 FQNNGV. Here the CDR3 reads CASSQHYEQYF. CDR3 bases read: TGTGCCAGCAGCCAACATTACGAG.

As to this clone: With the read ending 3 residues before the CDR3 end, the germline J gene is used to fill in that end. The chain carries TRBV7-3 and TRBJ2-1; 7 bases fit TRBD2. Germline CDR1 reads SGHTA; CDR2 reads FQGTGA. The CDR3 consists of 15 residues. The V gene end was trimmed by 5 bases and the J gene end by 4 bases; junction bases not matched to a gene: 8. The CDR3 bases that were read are TGTGCCAGCAGCCCCTCAGCGGGGCATTACAATGAG. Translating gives CASSPSAGHYNE. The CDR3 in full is CASSPSAGHYNEQFF.

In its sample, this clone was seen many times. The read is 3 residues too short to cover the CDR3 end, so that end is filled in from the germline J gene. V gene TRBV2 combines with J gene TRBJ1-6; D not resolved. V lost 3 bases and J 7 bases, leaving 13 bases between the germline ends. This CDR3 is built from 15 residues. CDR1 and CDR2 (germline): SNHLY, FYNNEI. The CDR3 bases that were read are TGTGCCAGCAGTGAGGCGCGGGGAGCCAATTCACCC. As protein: CASSEARGANSP. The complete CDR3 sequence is CASSEARGANSPLHF.

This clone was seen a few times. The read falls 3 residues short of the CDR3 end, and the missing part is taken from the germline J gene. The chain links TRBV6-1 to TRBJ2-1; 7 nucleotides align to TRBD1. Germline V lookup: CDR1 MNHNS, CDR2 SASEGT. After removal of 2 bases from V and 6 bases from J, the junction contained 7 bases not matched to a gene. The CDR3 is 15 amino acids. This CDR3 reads CASSEPLTGVNEQFF. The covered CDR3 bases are TGTGCCAGCAGTGAACCCCTAACAGGGGTCAATGAG.

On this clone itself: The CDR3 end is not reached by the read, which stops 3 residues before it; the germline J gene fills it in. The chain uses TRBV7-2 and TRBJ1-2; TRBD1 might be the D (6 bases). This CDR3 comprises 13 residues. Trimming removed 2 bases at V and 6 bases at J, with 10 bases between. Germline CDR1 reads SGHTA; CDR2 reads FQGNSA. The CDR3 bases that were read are TGTGCCAGCAGCTTAAGGAGACAGGATGGC. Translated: CASSLRRQDG. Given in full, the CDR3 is CASSLRRQDGYTF.